Shown below are 13 T cell receptor beta chains from a single sample sequenced in a study of metastatic and nonmetastatic thyroid tumors. Among the patients, none had received any treatment before thyroid surgery. MiXCR was used by TCRdb to re-call the PCR reads. The sample has some 38,000 clones, more than 15% seen once; the top ten hold around 16%. Sequencing was performed on blood. The receptors derive from a female donor with papillary thyroid cancer or a benign thyroid nodule (not recorded which). Some clones in this sample may be carry-over from other donors' samples.

V gene TRBV7-2 combines with J gene TRBJ1-2; D ambiguous. The CDR3 is made up of 14 amino acids. Trimming removed 4 bases from V and 1 base from J, with 10 bases in between. Germline CDR1 is SGHTA and CDR2 is FQGNSA. The DNA of the CDR3 is TGTGCCAGCAGCTCCCAAGCGTATAACTATGGCTACACCTTC. As protein: CASSSQAYNYGYTF.

This clone was counted many times. The chain combines TRBV5-1 with TRBJ1-4; D gene unclear. Germline CDR1 SGHRS, CDR2 YFSETQ. The V and J ends lost 3 bases and 7 bases respectively, with 13 bases between them. The CDR3 length is 14 residues. CDR3 in DNA: TGCGCCAGCAGCTCCGATGGGAATTTTGAAAAACTGTTTTTT. Its translation: CASSSDGNFEKLFF.

The chain employs TRBV18 and TRBJ2-7, with 13 nucleotides matching TRBD2. The J segment lost 7 bases and the V segment lost 3 bases, leaving 6 bases of the junction unmatched. CDR3 length: 15 amino acids. The germline V gene has CDR1 KGHSH and CDR2 LQKENI. The CDR3 protein is CASSPGLAGDGEQYF. CDR3 sequence (DNA): TGTGCCAGCTCACCCGGACTAGCGGGAGACGGAGAGCAGTACTTC.

This clone showed up many times. This chain uses TRBV3-1 with TRBJ2-3; D is undetermined. CDR1 and CDR2 from the germline V gene are LGHDT and YNNKEL (reference sequence). V lost 3 bases and J 2 bases, leaving 3 bases between the germline ends. This CDR3 region has 12 residues. The CDR3 bases are TGTGCCAGCAGCCAGAACACAGATACGCAGTATTTT. It is translated as CASSQNTDTQYF.

The sample holds many counts of this clone. V is TRBV5-5 and J is TRBJ2-1, with a tentative D call TRBD1 (5 bases). Between the trimmed V and J ends, which lost 0 bases and 7 bases, there was a span of 8 bases. Germline CDR1 is SGHKS and CDR2 is YYEKEE (reference sequence). This CDR3 spans 13 amino acids. CDR3 loop: CASSLARGNEQFF. The CDR3 bases are TGTGCCAGCAGCTTGGCTAGGGGAAATGAGCAGTTCTTC.

The CDR3 nucleotides read TGCAGTGCTAGAAGGGCAGATACGCAGTATTTT. Translated: CSARRADTQYF. J is TRBJ2-3 and V is TRBV20-1; D gene ambiguous. CDR3 size: 11 residues. The V gene's germline CDR1 is DFQATT and CDR2 SNEGSKA (reference sequence). V dropped 2 bases and J dropped 4 bases, with 4 bases sitting between them.

At least ten counts were recorded for this clone. The chain links TRBV11-3 to TRBJ1-6; D not certain. V lost 3 bases, J lost 8 bases, and 5 bases lay in between. Germline V gives CDR1 SGHNT, CDR2 YENEEA. This CDR3 has 12 amino acids. The CDR3 loop reads CASSFPHSPLHF. CDR3 nucleotides: TGTGCCAGCAGCTTTCCGCATTCACCCCTCCACTTT.

This clone was seen many times. The CDR3, as DNA: TGTGCCAGCAGTTTGGGTAGGGGTAGGGACAATGAGCAGTTCTTC. Translated: CASSLGRGRDNEQFF. The V gene is TRBV27, the J gene TRBJ2-1; tentatively, D is TRBD1 (5 bases). The CDR3 consists of 15 residues. The germline V gene has CDR1 MNHEY and CDR2 SMNVEV (reference sequence). The V end lost 3 bases, the J end lost 5 bases, and 14 bases lay between the germline ends.

Many counts were recorded for this clone. The chain is built from TRBV6-1 and TRBJ2-3, with 8 bases matching TRBD2. The trim removed 8 bases at V and 0 bases at J, leaving 7 bases unmatched. CDR3 length: 15 residues. CDR1 MNHNS and CDR2 SASEGT come from the germline V gene. The DNA of the CDR3 is TGTGCCAGCTCCTCCCGGGGGGGTAGCACAGATACGCAGTATTTT. Its protein is CASSSRGGSTDTQYF.

This clone has a count of ten or more. The chain employs TRBV6-1 and TRBJ2-2; possibly TRBD2 for D (6 bases). In germline, CDR1 is MNHNS, CDR2 SASEGT. The V gene lost 8 bases and the J gene lost 4 bases, with 17 bases spanning the gap. The CDR3 loop spans 15 amino acids. The CDR3: CASQAPGLSTGELFF. The CDR3, as DNA: TGTGCCAGCCAGGCCCCGGGACTTAGCACCGGGGAGCTGTTTTTT.

At least ten counts were recorded for this clone. The chain recombines TRBV28 with TRBJ1-1, with no clear D. This CDR3 has 13 residues. The V gene's germline CDR1 is MDHEN and CDR2 SYDVKM. Trimming left V 10 bases short and J 0 bases short, with 12 bases between. This CDR3 reads CATSFGVNTEAFF. The CDR3 nucleotides are TGTGCCACCTCATTCGGGGTGAACACTGAAGCTTTCTTT. The variable domain in full, completed from reference TRBV28 and TRBJ1-1, reads DVKVTQSSRYLVKRTGEKVFLECVQDMDHENMFWYRQDPGLGLRLIYFSYDVKMKEKGDIPEGYSVSREKKERFSLILESASTNQTSMYLCATSFGVNTEAFFGQGTRLTVV.

This clone was detected ten times or more. The V call is TRBV11-2, the J call TRBJ2-1, with D unclear. Deletions cut 4 bases from V and 8 bases from J, with 12 bases between. Germline V gene lookup returns CDR1 SGHAT and CDR2 FQNNGV. The CDR3 is made up of 13 amino acids. CDR3 amino acids: CASSSLRAHEQFF. CDR3 in DNA: TGTGCCAGCAGCTCCCTTAGGGCGCATGAGCAGTTCTTC. Full variable domain (remainder filled in from reference TRBV11-2 and TRBJ2-1): EAGVAQSPRYKIIEKRQSVAFWCNPISGHATLYWYQQILGQGPKLLIQFQNNGVVDDSQLPKDRFSAERLKGVDSTLKIQPAKLEDSAVYLCASSSLRAHEQFFGPGTRLTVL.

With regard to this clone: Its ends do not fully match the called genes, so a read error is possible. CDR3 region: CSWSPRRFDQPQHF. The CDR3 coding sequence is TGTTCCTGGAGTCCCCGGAGATTCGATCAGCCCCAGCATTTT. The chain carries TRBV30 and TRBJ1-5, with D unresolved. The CDR3 is 14 residues long. Germline V lookup: CDR1 GTSNPN, CDR2 SVGIG (reference sequence).